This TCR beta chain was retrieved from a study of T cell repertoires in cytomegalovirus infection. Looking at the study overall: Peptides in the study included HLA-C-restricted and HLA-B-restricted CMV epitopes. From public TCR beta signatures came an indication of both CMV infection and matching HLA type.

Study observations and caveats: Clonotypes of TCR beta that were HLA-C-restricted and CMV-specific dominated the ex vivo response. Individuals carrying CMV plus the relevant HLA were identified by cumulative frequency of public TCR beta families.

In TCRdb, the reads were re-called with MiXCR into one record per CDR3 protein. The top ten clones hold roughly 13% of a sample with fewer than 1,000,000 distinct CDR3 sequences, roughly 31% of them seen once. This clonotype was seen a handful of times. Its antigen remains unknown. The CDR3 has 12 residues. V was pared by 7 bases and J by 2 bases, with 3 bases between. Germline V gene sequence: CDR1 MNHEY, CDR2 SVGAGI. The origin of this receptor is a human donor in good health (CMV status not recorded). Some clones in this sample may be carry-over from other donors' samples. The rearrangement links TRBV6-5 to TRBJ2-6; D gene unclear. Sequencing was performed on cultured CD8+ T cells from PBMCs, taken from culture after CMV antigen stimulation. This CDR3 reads CASTTGANVLTF. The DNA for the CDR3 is TGTGCCAGCACGACTGGGGCCAACGTCCTGACTTTC.